The 17 T cell receptor beta chains below were found in one sample sequenced in a study of T cell responses to AZD1222 COVID-19 vaccine. Produced via immunoSEQ multiplex PCR; TCRdb's table is partial and in-frame only. Here the sample spans 80,000 to 90,000 clones, approximately 90% being singletons. Sequencing was performed on peripheral blood, taken on day 0 of MenACWY control vaccination. The receptors here all came from an adult in good health.

The V gene is TRBV15, the J gene TRBJ2-1; unclear D gene. Trimming pared 5 bases from V and 13 bases from J, leaving 21 bases between. Germline lookup yields CDR1 LNHNV and CDR2 YYDKDF (reference sequence). The length of the CDR3 is 14 residues. As DNA, the CDR3 is TGTGCCACCAGCCGTCCCCGGACCAACGCTCTCCAGTTCTTC. Its protein is CATSRPRTNALQFF.

V usage is TRBV7-9 and J usage is TRBJ2-3; unclear D gene. This CDR3 has 15 amino acids. The germline V gene encodes CDR1 SEHNR and CDR2 FQNEAQ (reference sequence). V lost 5 bases to trimming and J lost 1 base, with 13 bases between them. CDR3 loop: CASSPRATGTDTQYF. In DNA, the CDR3 is TGTGCCAGCAGCCCTAGGGCCACGGGCACAGATACGCAGTATTTT.

The gene calls are TRBV19 and TRBJ1-4; a weak D match, TRBD1 (6 bases). Trimming shortened V by 5 bases and J by 8 bases, and 15 bases separated the two germline ends. Germline lookup yields CDR1 LNHDA and CDR2 SQIVND (reference sequence). CDR3 length: 14 amino acids. In nucleotides, the CDR3 is TGTGCCAGTAGTCATACAGGGTTAGGAGAAAAACTGTTTTTT. It specifies CASSHTGLGEKLFF.

The rearrangement uses TRBV19 and TRBJ1-5, with D tentatively TRBD1 (5 bases). Trimming stripped 6 bases from V and 0 bases from J, with 18 bases between. Germline V gene lookup returns CDR1 LNHDA and CDR2 SQIVND (reference sequence). This CDR3 is 17 amino acids long. As DNA, the CDR3 is TGTGCCAGTAGGGCGGGGGTTTTGGTTGGTAGCAATCAGCCCCAGCATTTT. As protein: CASRAGVLVGSNQPQHF.

The chain combines TRBV6-6 with TRBJ2-3; the D is unclear. Germline lookup yields CDR1 MNHNY and CDR2 SVGAGI (reference sequence). The germline V and J ends were trimmed by 8 bases and 1 base, with 16 bases remaining between them. The length of the CDR3 is 15 residues. In nucleotides, the CDR3 is TGTGCCAGCCGCAAACCCAGGCCGGGCACAGATACGCAGTATTTT. Amino acid sequence: CASRKPRPGTDTQYF.

Only a few counts were recorded for this clone. The rearrangement uses TRBV18 and TRBJ2-7; weak D call: TRBD1 (5 bases). V lost 0 bases and J 3 bases, leaving 12 bases between the germline ends. Germline V CDR1 and CDR2: KGHSH, LQKENI. The length of the CDR3 is 15 residues. CDR3 nucleotides: TGTGCCAGCTCACCACCGGTAAGCAGGGTCTACGAGCAGTACTTC. This sequence encodes CASSPPVSRVYEQYF.

The rearrangement links TRBV24-1 to TRBJ1-1; TRBD1 matches 7 bases. The germline CDR1 and CDR2 sequences are KGHDR and SFDVKD. This CDR3 spans 17 amino acids. After removal of 10 bases from V and 1 base from J, the junction contained 17 bases not matched to a gene. CDR3 region: CATSGPRQTGKNTEAFF. The CDR3 region has the DNA TGTGCCACTTCCGGCCCGCGCCAGACAGGGAAGAACACTGAAGCTTTCTTT.

The chain carries TRBV2 and TRBJ2-3; 7 nucleotides agree with TRBD2. This CDR3 is 15 amino acids long. Germline trimming cut 4 bases from V and 2 bases from J; bases unmatched to any gene: 6. Germline lookup yields CDR1 SNHLY and CDR2 FYNNEI. CDR3 coding DNA: TGTGCCAGCAGTGCTGAAGCGGGACTCACAGATACGCAGTATTTT. Amino acids: CASSAEAGLTDTQYF.

The chain has TRBV28 and TRBJ2-6; unclear D gene. The ends were cut back, 5 bases at V and 0 bases at J, with 5 bases in the middle. In germline, CDR1 is MDHEN, CDR2 SYDVKM. CDR3 length: 14 amino acids. The CDR3 region is CASSLSSGANVLTF. Here the CDR3 DNA reads TGTGCCAGCAGTCTAAGCTCTGGGGCCAACGTCCTGACTTTC.

V and J are TRBV10-3 and TRBJ2-5; D is perhaps TRBD2 (6 bases). V was clipped by 6 bases and J by 0 bases, with 8 bases between them. Germline assignment: CDR1 ENHRY and CDR2 SYGVKD. The CDR3 is 13 residues long. The CDR3 nucleotides read TGTGCCATCAGAGGCGGGAACCAAGAGACCCAGTACTTC. This translates into CAIRGGNQETQYF.

V usage is TRBV10-3 and J usage is TRBJ2-7, with D maybe TRBD2 (5 bases). CDR3 size: 15 residues. With 4 bases removed from V and 0 bases from J, the gap between germline ends came to 13 bases. The germline V gene has CDR1 ENHRY and CDR2 SYGVKD. The CDR3: CAISAGRRGSYEQYF. The CDR3, as DNA: TGTGCCATCAGTGCGGGCCGACGGGGCTCCTACGAGCAGTACTTC.

The chain links TRBV6-2 or TRBV6-3 to TRBJ2-2; 8 bases are shared with TRBD1. Germline V gene lookup returns CDR1 MNHEY and CDR2 SVGEGT. This CDR3 spans 15 amino acids. The V segment lost 6 bases and the J segment 0 bases; nucleotides outside the gene matches: 3. The CDR3 DNA reads as TGTGCCAGCAGCTTGACAGGGGCGAACACCGGGGAGCTGTTTTTT. Translated: CASSLTGANTGELFF.

The chain employs TRBV7-9 and TRBJ1-4, with TRBD1 as a possible D gene (6 bases). The length of the CDR3 is 15 residues. Germline CDR1 and CDR2: SEHNR and FQNEAQ (reference sequence). V lost 6 bases, J lost 3 bases, and 14 bases lay in between. The CDR3 bases are TGTGCCAGCAGACCCGGACAGACGGCTAATGAAAAACTGTTTTTT. It specifies CASRPGQTANEKLFF.

This chain connects TRBV21-1 to TRBJ1-6; the table gives TRBD1 as D, unverified against the DNA. TRBV21-1 is noted as a pseudogene. The CDR3 runs to 17 residues. The DNA of the CDR3 is TGTGCCAGCAGCGAGACCAGGGTGTCGTACCCCAATTCACCCCTCCACTTT. Protein product: CASSETRVSYPNSPLHF.

This clone was recorded only once. This rearrangement joins TRBV5-4 to TRBJ2-7; possible D gene TRBD1, 5 bases. The germline V and J ends were trimmed by 4 bases and 3 bases, with 11 bases remaining between them. There are 13 residues in the CDR3. Germline assignment: CDR1 SGHNT and CDR2 YYREEE (reference sequence). In DNA, the CDR3 is TGTGCCAGCAGCGACGCAGGACACTACGAGCAGTACTTC. The encoded protein is CASSDAGHYEQYF.

The J gene is TRBJ2-7, the V gene TRBV5-5; 8 nucleotides match TRBD1. CDR1 and CDR2 (germline): SGHKS, YYEKEE (reference sequence). The ends lost 3 bases at V and 10 bases at J; junction bases unmatched: 3. The CDR3 runs to 11 residues. CDR3 sequence reads: CASSWDRTQYF. In DNA, the CDR3 is TGTGCCAGCAGCTGGGACAGGACTCAGTACTTC.

The V and J genes are TRBV6-1 and TRBJ1-1; 8 nucleotides match TRBD1. CDR1 and CDR2 (germline): MNHNS, SASEGT. V shed 4 bases, J shed 1 base, and the junction held 11 bases outside the gene matches. This CDR3 has 17 amino acids. The CDR3 loop reads CASSGDRTGKRNTEAFF. The CDR3 DNA is TGTGCCAGCAGTGGGGACAGGACAGGGAAAAGGAACACTGAAGCTTTCTTT.